This T cell receptor (beta chain) was identified in a study of blood T cell repertoires in COVID-19. Profiling relied on immunoSEQ multiplex PCR, and the TCRdb table lists in-frame clones only, not all of them. Among roughly 380,000 clones, about four fifths were seen once, and the ten largest hold 0.85% to 1.2%. A few counts support this clone. The V and J ends lost 3 bases and 4 bases, in that order; junction bases with no gene match: 12. CDR1 and CDR2 (germline): SGHNT, YYREEE (reference sequence). The CDR3 contains 16 residues. The TCR was taken from a human donor with acute or convalescent COVID-19. The donor label of this sample is uncertain. The rearrangement joins TRBV5-4 to TRBJ1-2; TRBD1 agrees at 7 bases. What was sequenced was peripheral blood. The CDR3 sequence: CASSSGTALRGYGYTF. CDR3 nucleotide sequence: TGTGCCAGCAGCTCCGGGACAGCTCTACGAGGCTATGGCTACACCTTC. The whole variable domain, filled in from reference TRBV5-4 and TRBJ1-2, reads ETGVTQSPTHLIKTRGQQVTLRCSSQSGHNTVSWYQQALGQGPQFIFQYYREEENGRGNFPPRFSGLQFPNYSSELNVNALELDDSALYLCASSSGTALRGYGYTFGSGTRLTVV.